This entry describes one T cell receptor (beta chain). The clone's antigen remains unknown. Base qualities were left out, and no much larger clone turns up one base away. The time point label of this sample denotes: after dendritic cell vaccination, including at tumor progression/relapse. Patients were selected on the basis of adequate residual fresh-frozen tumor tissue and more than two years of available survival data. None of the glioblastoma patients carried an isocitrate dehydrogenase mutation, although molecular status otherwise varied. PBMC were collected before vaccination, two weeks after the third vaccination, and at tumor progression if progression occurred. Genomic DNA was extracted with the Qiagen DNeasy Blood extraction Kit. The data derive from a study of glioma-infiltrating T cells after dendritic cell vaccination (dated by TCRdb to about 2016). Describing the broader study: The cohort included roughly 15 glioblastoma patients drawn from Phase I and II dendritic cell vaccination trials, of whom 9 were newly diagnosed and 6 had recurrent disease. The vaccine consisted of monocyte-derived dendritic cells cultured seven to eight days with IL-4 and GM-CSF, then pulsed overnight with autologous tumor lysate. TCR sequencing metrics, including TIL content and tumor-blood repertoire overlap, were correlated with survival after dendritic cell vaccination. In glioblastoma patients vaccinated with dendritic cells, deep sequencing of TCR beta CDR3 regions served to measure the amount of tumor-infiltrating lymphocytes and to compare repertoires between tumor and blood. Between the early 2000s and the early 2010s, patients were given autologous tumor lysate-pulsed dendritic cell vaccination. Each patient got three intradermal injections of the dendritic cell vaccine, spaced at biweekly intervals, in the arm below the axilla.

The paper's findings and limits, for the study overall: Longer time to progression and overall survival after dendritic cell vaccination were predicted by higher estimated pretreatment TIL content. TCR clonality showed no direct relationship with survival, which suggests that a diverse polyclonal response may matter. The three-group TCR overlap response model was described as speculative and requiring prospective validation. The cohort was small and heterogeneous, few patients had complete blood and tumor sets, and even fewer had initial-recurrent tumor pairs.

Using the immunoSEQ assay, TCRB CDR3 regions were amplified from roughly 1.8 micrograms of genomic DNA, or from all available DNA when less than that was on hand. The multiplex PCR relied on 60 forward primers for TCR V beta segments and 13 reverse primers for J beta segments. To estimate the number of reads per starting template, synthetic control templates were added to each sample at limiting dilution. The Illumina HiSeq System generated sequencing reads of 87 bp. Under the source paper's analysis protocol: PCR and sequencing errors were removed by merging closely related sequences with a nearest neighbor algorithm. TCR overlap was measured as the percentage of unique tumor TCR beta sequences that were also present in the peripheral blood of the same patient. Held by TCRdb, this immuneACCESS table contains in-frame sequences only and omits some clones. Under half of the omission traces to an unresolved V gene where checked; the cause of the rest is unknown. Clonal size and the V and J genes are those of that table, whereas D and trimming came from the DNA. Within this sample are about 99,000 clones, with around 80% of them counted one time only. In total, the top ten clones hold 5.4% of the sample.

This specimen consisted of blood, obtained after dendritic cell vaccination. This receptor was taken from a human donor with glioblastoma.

The DNA sequence is given as TGTGCCAGCAGTGAATCCACAGGAAACACCATATATTTT. Its protein is CASSESTGNTIYF. The chain employs TRBV6-1 and TRBJ1-3, with an unclear D gene assignment. The trim is 2 bases for V and 4 bases for J, with a gap of 6 bases between the germline ends. Taken from cysteine to phenylalanine, the CDR3 has 13 residues. The read is trimmed to its CDR3 DNA, 39 bases read in frame from base 1. From a lookup of the germline V gene, CDR1 and CDR2 are MNHNS and SASEGT.